This entry is about one TCR beta chain. This specimen comes from a study of identical twins. TCRdb independently ran MiXCR on the 5' RACE reads; one entry per CDR3 protein. There are about 660,000 distinct CDR3 sequences in the sample; roughly 8% occur only once, and roughly 0.9% lies in the top ten. V was cut by 1 base and J by 4 bases, with 15 bases left in between. The CDR3 has 15 residues. The germline CDR1 and CDR2 sequences are SGDLS and YYNGEE. The same data also went into a second study, on yellow fever vaccine responses in identical twins.

The chain joins TRBV9 to TRBJ2-7; maybe TRBD1 (8 bases). The sample taken for sequencing was PBMCs. The TCR originated in a woman aged 18-35 years in good health. The CDR3 loop is CASSVSLQGGYEQYF. CDR3 nucleotide sequence: TGTGCCAGCAGCGTAAGCTTACAGGGGGGGTACGAGCAGTACTTC.